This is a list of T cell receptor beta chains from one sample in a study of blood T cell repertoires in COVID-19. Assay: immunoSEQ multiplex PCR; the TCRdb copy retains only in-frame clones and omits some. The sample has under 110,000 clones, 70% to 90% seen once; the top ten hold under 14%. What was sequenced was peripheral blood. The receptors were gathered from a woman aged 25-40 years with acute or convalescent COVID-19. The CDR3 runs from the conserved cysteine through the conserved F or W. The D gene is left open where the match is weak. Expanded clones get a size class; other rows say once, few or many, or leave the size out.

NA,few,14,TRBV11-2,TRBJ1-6,TGTGCCAGCAGCTCTTCAGGGGTAGGCTCACCCCTCCACTTT,CASSSSGVGSPLHF
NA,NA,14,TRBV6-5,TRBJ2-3,TGTGCCAGCAGTTACGGTCCTATCCCAGATACGCAGTATTTT,CASSYGPIPDTQYF
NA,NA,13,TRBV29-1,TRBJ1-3,TGCAGCGTTGATGCAGGCTCGGGAAACACCATATATTTT,CSVDAGSGNTIYF
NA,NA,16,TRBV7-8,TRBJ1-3,TGTGCCAGCAGCTTAGGCAGGGTTCACTCTGGAAACACCATATATTTT,CASSLGRVHSGNTIYF
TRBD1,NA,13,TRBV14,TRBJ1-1,TGTGCCAGCAGCTCTCAGGGGGCAGGTGAAGCTTTCTTT,CASSSQGAGEAFF
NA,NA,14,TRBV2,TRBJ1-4,TGTGCCAGCAGTGAAGCGCGAGGGTCCGGAAAACTGTTTTTT,CASSEARGSGKLFF
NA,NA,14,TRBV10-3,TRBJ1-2,TGTGCCATCAGTGTGGGGGGAGCTAACTATGGCTACACCTTC,CAISVGGANYGYTF
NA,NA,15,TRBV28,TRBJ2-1,TGTGCCAGCACCCCCGTAGGGACTCCATACAATGAGCAGTTCTTC,CASTPVGTPYNEQFF
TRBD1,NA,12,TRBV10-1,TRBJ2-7,TGCGCCAGCAGTGACCCGGACAGGAGAAAGTACTTC,CASSDPDRRKYF
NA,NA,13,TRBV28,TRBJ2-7,TGTGCCAGCAGTTCCCCAGGGGGGCGACGGCAGTACTTC,CASSSPGGRRQYF
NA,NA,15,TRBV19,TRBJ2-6,TGTGCCAGTAGTATTGGAGCCTCTGGGGCCAACGTCCTGACTTTC,CASSIGASGANVLTF
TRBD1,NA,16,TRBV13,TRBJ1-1,TGTGCCAGCAGCCCGACAGGGAAAAGGATGAACACTGAAGCTTTCTTT,CASSPTGKRMNTEAFF
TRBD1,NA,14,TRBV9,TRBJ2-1,TGTGCCAGCGGGCCGGACAGGGGGTACAATGAGCAGTTCTTC,CASGPDRGYNEQFF
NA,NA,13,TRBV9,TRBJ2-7,TGTGCCAGCAGCGACGGCGGAGGCTACGAGCAGTACTTC,CASSDGGGYEQYF
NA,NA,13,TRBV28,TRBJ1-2,TGTGCCAGCAGTTTCCGGGGTGGCTATGGCTACACCTTC,CASSFRGGYGYTF
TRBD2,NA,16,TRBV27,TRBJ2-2,TGTGCCAGCAGTTCGTCAGCGGGGGGCCACTTCGGGGAGCTGTTTTTT,CASSSSAGGHFGELFF
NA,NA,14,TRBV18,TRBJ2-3,TGTGCCAGCTCACCACTCGATACAGGAGATACGCAGTATTTT,CASSPLDTGDTQYF
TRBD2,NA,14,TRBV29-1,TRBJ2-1,TGCAGCGTTGGAGGAGCGGGGGCCTACAATGAGCAGTTCTTC,CSVGGAGAYNEQFF
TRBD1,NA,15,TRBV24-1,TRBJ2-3,TGTGCCACCAGTGTCACAGGGGTGGGCACAGATACGCAGTATTTT,CATSVTGVGTDTQYF